The rows below give T cell receptor beta chains drawn from one sample of a study of PD-1 blockade in mismatch repair-deficient tumors. Assay: immunoSEQ multiplex PCR; the TCRdb copy retains only in-frame clones and omits some. Here the sample spans some 48,000 clones, approximately 84% being singletons. Here the sequenced sample was peripheral blood, taken about 20 weeks after starting pembrolizumab. These receptor sequences come from an adult with mismatch repair-deficient cancer. CDR3s include the opening cysteine and the closing phenylalanine or tryptophan.

CDR3aa | v_gene
CASSYGRANEQFF | TRBV7-2
CASSDSSGSYEQYF | TRBV5-1
CASSWTSGSETQYF | TRBV7-9
CASSLAQGGATEAFF | TRBV5-1
CASSQGPFGGELFF | TRBV4-3
CASSQLVGDGETQYF | TRBV14
CASSRDSTDTQYF | TRBV18
CASSYQFTGELFF | TRBV6-5
CASSPSGLGGYTF | TRBV5-4
CARGPGLVYTGELFF | TRBV21-1
CASHREKNTEAFF | TRBV28
CASSLVGGGYTF | TRBV7-9
CASSFRLAGSSYNEQFF | TRBV7-9
CASSIMASGSYEQYF | TRBV19
CASSYSGTGSSEQYF | TRBV4-3
CASSRERESVETQYF | TRBV5-4
CATSLAGRSTDTQYF | TRBV6-4
CASSPTGGGTEAFF | TRBV7-3
CASSLKGSYYGYTF | TRBV28
CASSQGTSGNTGELFF | TRBV4-3
CASKGGDSSYNEQFF | TRBV5-1
CASSLGRGGEKLFF | TRBV11-2
CASSQQGVDTQYF | TRBV6-4
CASSPRGGTGLDGYTF | TRBV7-3
CASSFGREFEQYF | TRBV7-9
CASSPRGSGRAVHEQYF | TRBV7-2
CASSYSASPYEQYF | TRBV6-5
CASTTVGGEAETQYF | TRBV5-1
CASGPPGIRNNEQFF | TRBV12-5
CASSSQGVGVDTEAFF | TRBV5-1
CASSWTSGGNQETQYF | TRBV11-2
CASSLEGRRGNEQFF | TRBV4-1
CASSESWGANTGELFF | TRBV10-2
CASSIAEWGNQPQHF | TRBV19
CASSLRSLQSRANVLTF | TRBV7-3
CASSALADTQYF | TRBV9
CASSIQFAGSTDTQYF | TRBV19
CASSLGTASYEQYF | TRBV7-9
CASSFRGGEQYF | TRBV5-6
CASSYPGTSAAEQYF | TRBV6-5
CASGSGGTEKLFF | TRBV28
CASSGGGNQPQHF | TRBV2
CASSLGQIYGYTF | TRBV7-9
CASSLGAGVDIQYF | TRBV5-6
CASSSGGQETQYF | TRBV11-3
CASSNAGRGNYGYTF | TRBV6-5
CASSFYDPGTGFGGNYGYTF | TRBV28
CASSRGLAGGLSATDTQYF | TRBV5-6
CASNTSHEERYYEQYF | TRBV7-6
CASSNDSDNEKLFF | TRBV19